What follows are 22 T cell receptor beta chains derived from one specimen sequenced in a study of blood T cell repertoires in COVID-19. The table came from immunoSEQ multiplex PCR; TCRdb's copy has only in-frame clones and leaves some out. The data contain fewer than 400,000 clones, around nine tenths of them singletons. Sequencing was carried out using PBMCs or T cells enriched from blood (not recorded which). The source of these receptors is a woman in her twenties or thirties who had recovered from COVID-19.

The CDR3 loop reads CASGLVPSGPKKGYNEQFF. The CDR3 nucleotides are TGTGCTAGTGGTTTGGTACCTAGCGGCCCCAAGAAGGGGTACAATGAGCAGTTCTTC. The rearrangement uses TRBV12-5 and TRBJ2-1; 7 bases match TRBD2. CDR3 length: 19 residues. The V gene's germline CDR1 is LGHNT and CDR2 FRNRAP. V dropped 0 bases and J dropped 4; count of bases not matched to a gene: 15. Variable domain in full (rest from reference TRBV12-5 and TRBJ2-1): DARVTQTPRHKVTEMGQEVTMRCQPILGHNTVFWYRQTMMQGLELLAYFRNRAPLDDSGMPKDRFSAEMPDATLATLKIQPSEPRDSAVYFCASGLVPSGPKKGYNEQFFGPGTRLTVL.

This clone was found once. J is TRBJ2-5 and V is TRBV3-1 (or the pseudogene TRBV3-2), with 7 bases lining up with TRBD1. Germline CDR1 reads LGHDT; CDR2 reads YNNKEL (reference sequence). The CDR3 loop spans 18 amino acids. After removal of 0 bases from V and 2 bases from J, the junction contained 12 bases not matched to a gene. Here the CDR3 reads CASSQEGKGAQAQETQYF. Written as DNA, the CDR3 is TGTGCCAGCAGCCAAGAGGGGAAGGGGGCACAGGCTCAAGAGACCCAGTACTTC.

This clone was observed a single time. This chain joins TRBV21-1 and TRBJ2-1; the table's D call of TRBD2 was not tested on the DNA. TRBV21-1 is given as a pseudogene. The CDR3 runs 15 residues. CDR3 DNA sequence: TGTGCCAGCAGCAACCAGCGGGATCCCTACAATGAGCAGTTCTTC. Amino acids: CASSNQRDPYNEQFF.

The chain joins TRBV27 to TRBJ2-5; D remains ambiguous. This CDR3 is 14 amino acids long. The V end lost 4 bases, the J end lost 1 base, and 10 bases lay between the germline ends. Germline CDR1 MNHEY, CDR2 SMNVEV (reference sequence). The CDR3 DNA reads TGTGCCAGCAGTTCGCGGTCGCCCCAAGAGACCCAGTACTTC. Translated, it gives CASSSRSPQETQYF.

This chain links TRBV27 with TRBJ2-1, with 7 bases lining up with TRBD2. Germline V gene lookup returns CDR1 MNHEY and CDR2 SMNVEV (reference sequence). Trimming at V came to 3 bases and at J to 2 bases, leaving 4 bases not matched to a gene. The CDR3 is made up of 15 amino acids. CDR3 bases: TGTGCCAGCAGTTTGATGAGCGGGGCCTACAATGAGCAGTTCTTC. Its protein is CASSLMSGAYNEQFF.

The chain is built from TRBV6-6 and TRBJ1-5; TRBD1 matches 8 bases. Germline V gene sequence: CDR1 MNHNY, CDR2 SVGAGI (reference sequence). CDR3 length equals 16 residues. Trimming at V came to 2 bases and at J to 3 bases, leaving 6 bases not matched to a gene. The chain's CDR3 is CASSYPPGGLNQPQHF. Here the CDR3 DNA reads TGTGCCAGCAGTTACCCGCCAGGGGGCCTCAATCAGCCCCAGCATTTT.

This clone was seen once. The V and J genes are TRBV6-5 and TRBJ2-3; TRBD1 is a possible D gene (5 bases). The length of the CDR3 is 16 residues. Germline CDR1 is MNHEY and CDR2 is SVGAGI. Between the trimmed V and J ends, which lost 0 bases and 5 bases, there was a span of 15 bases. The CDR3, as DNA: TGTGCCAGCAGTTACTCGCAGGGAACGAGGCTAGATACGCAGTATTTT. This sequence encodes CASSYSQGTRLDTQYF.

V is TRBV7-9 and J is TRBJ1-2; 10 bases line up with TRBD1. The CDR3 is 13 amino acids. Germline CDR1 is SEHNR and CDR2 is FQNEAQ (reference sequence). The junction had 3 bases not matched to a gene; V was cut back by 1 base and J by 10 bases. CDR3 amino acids: CASSLGTGGNYTF. CDR3 DNA sequence: TGTGCCAGCAGCTTAGGGACAGGGGGTAACTACACCTTC. The full variable domain, in which reference TRBV7-9 and TRBJ1-2 provide the parts outside the CDR3, is DTGVSQNPRHKITKRGQNVTFRCDPISEHNRLYWYRQTLGQGPEFLTYFQNEAQLEKSRLLSDRFSAERPKGSFSTLEIQRTEQGDSAMYLCASSLGTGGNYTFGSGTRLTVV.

The V and J genes are TRBV30 and TRBJ1-2; TRBD1 matches 9 bases. Germline V CDR1 and CDR2: GTSNPN, SVGIG (reference sequence). J gave up 4 bases and V 3 bases, and 3 bases lay outside the gene matches. The CDR3 sequence is 13 residues long. This CDR3 is CAWRGTGSYGYTF. The CDR3 coding sequence is TGTGCCTGGAGGGGGACAGGGTCCTATGGCTACACCTTC. Combining the CDR3 with reference TRBV30 and TRBJ1-2 gives the whole variable domain SQTIHQWPATLVQPVGSPLSLECTVEGTSNPNLYWYRQAAGRGLQLLFYSVGIGQISSEVPQNLSASRPQDRQFILSSKKLLLSDSGFYLCAWRGTGSYGYTFGSGTRLTVV.

This clone has only a few counts. The rearrangement links TRBV12-5 to TRBJ1-1, with 7 bases fitting TRBD1. Losses at the gene ends were 2 bases for V and 4 bases for J; bases not matched to a gene: 10. Germline V gene sequence: CDR1 LGHNT, CDR2 FRNRAP. The CDR3 extends over 16 amino acids. In DNA form, the CDR3 reads TGTGCTAGTGGTTTGCCACCGACAGGGACTCCCACTGAAGCTTTCTTT. Amino acids: CASGLPPTGTPTEAFF.

This clone has only one observation. The chain employs TRBV7-9 and TRBJ2-1, with TRBD1 matching over 7 bases. Germline trimming cut 4 bases from V and 5 bases from J; bases unmatched to any gene: 8. The CDR3 has 15 amino acids. Germline V CDR1 and CDR2: SEHNR, FQNEAQ (reference sequence). The CDR3 DNA reads as TGTGCCAGCAGCTCTCACCGGGACAGCCACAATGAGCAGTTCTTC. Translation: CASSSHRDSHNEQFF.

The CDR3 protein is CASSLGTGEYQAFF. The CDR3 nucleotides read TGTGCCAGCAGCTTAGGGACAGGGGAATATCAAGCTTTCTTT. The rearrangement uses TRBV7-2 and TRBJ1-1; TRBD1 matches at 9 bases. The germline gives CDR1 SGHTA, CDR2 FQGNSA. J lost 9 bases, V lost 1 base, and 6 bases had no gene match. The CDR3 extends over 14 amino acids.

This chain connects TRBV7-2 to TRBJ1-1; a possible D gene is TRBD1 (5 bases). The CDR3 is 13 amino acids. V shed 8 bases and J shed 0 bases, with 10 bases lying between them. CDR1 is SGHTA, CDR2 FQGNSA, per germline. The CDR3 loop is CASGRQMNTEAFF. CDR3 DNA: TGTGCCAGCGGACGACAGATGAACACTGAAGCTTTCTTT.

V gene TRBV28 combines with J gene TRBJ2-7; D is possibly TRBD2 (6 bases). The CDR3 spans 15 residues. Germline V lookup: CDR1 MDHEN, CDR2 SYDVKM. Trimming took 8 bases from V and 1 from J, leaving 18 bases between them. CDR3 sequence (DNA): TGTGCCAGCGGGACGGGAGACGGGTTTTCCTACGAGCAGTACTTC. This translates into CASGTGDGFSYEQYF.

This CDR3 is CASSPPGRHDNQPQHF. As DNA, the CDR3 is TGTGCCAGCTCACCACCGGGCAGACACGACAATCAGCCCCAGCATTTT. The chain is built from TRBV18 and TRBJ1-5; D remains ambiguous. Trimming pared 0 bases from V and 3 bases from J, leaving 12 bases between. CDR3 size: 16 residues. Germline CDR1 and CDR2: KGHSH and LQKENI.

The chain carries TRBV27 and TRBJ2-7, with 13 bases lining up with TRBD2. CDR3 length: 18 residues. Unmatched junction bases numbered 12, after V lost 5 bases and J lost 2 bases. Germline assignment: CDR1 MNHEY and CDR2 SMNVEV (reference sequence). The CDR3: CASSSPGLAGFSPYEQYF. The DNA of the CDR3 is TGTGCCAGCAGTAGTCCGGGACTAGCGGGATTCAGCCCCTACGAGCAGTACTTC.

The chain employs TRBV9 and TRBJ1-1, with 7 positions matching TRBD1. The ends lost 0 bases at V and 6 bases at J; junction bases unmatched: 8. CDR3 length equals 15 residues. The germline V gene encodes CDR1 SGDLS and CDR2 YYNGEE. Here the CDR3 reads CASSVDGAGGPEAFF. In nucleotides, the CDR3 is TGTGCCAGCAGCGTAGACGGGGCAGGGGGACCTGAAGCTTTCTTT.

V usage is TRBV6-1 and J usage is TRBJ1-5; TRBD1 matches 8 bases. V was clipped by 4 bases and J by 0 bases; unmatched bases: 8. In germline, CDR1 is MNHNS, CDR2 SASEGT. The CDR3 spans 17 residues. In DNA form, the CDR3 reads TGTGCCAGCAGTGCAAGGACAGGGAGTGGTAGCAATCAGCCCCAGCATTTT. Residues: CASSARTGSGSNQPQHF.

The chain joins TRBV7-9 to TRBJ2-1; D possibly corresponds to TRBD2 (6 bases). CDR3 size: 15 residues. V shed 5 bases and J shed 0 bases, with 11 bases lying between them. Germline V lookup: CDR1 SEHNR, CDR2 FQNEAQ (reference sequence). CDR3 sequence: CASSPRGLSYNEQFF. The CDR3 nucleotides read TGTGCCAGCAGCCCCCGGGGACTCTCCTACAATGAGCAGTTCTTC.

The chain couples TRBV18 to TRBJ2-7, with D perhaps matching TRBD2 (5 bases). From germline, CDR1 is KGHSH and CDR2 LQKENI. This CDR3 contains 14 residues. The V and J ends lost 4 bases and 3 bases respectively, with 13 bases between them. CDR3 in DNA: TGTGCCAGCTCACAGGACTGGCGGAACTACGAGCAGTACTTC. Translated, it gives CASSQDWRNYEQYF.

The J gene is TRBJ2-2, the V gene TRBV7-9; 8 positions agree with TRBD1. Trimming took 4 bases from V and 0 from J; bases not matched to a gene: 4. Germline V CDR1 and CDR2: SEHNR, FQNEAQ (reference sequence). This CDR3 comprises 16 residues. This CDR3 is CASSSGTGANTGELFF. Here the CDR3 DNA reads TGTGCCAGCAGCTCCGGGACAGGCGCGAACACCGGGGAGCTGTTTTTT.

This clone was picked up a small number of times. The rearrangement links TRBV29-1 to TRBJ2-1, with 8 bases identical to TRBD2. J gave up 8 bases and V 5 bases, and 14 bases lay outside the gene matches. Germline assignment: CDR1 SQVTM and CDR2 ANQGSEA. The CDR3 is 15 amino acids. DNA for the CDR3: TGCAGCGTTCGGGCAGGCGTAGCGGGACCAGATGAGCAGTTCTTC. This encodes CSVRAGVAGPDEQFF.